This TCR beta chain was sequenced during a study of shared clonotypes between healthy human individuals. At the level of the study: The donor group consisted of two women and three men, aged 18 to 49.

Donors were Caucasian adults residing in Nashville, Tennessee, USA. This table comes from immunoSEQ multiplex PCR, and its TCRdb copy is limited to in-frame clones, with some not included. The sample has 400,000 to 600,000 clones, roughly 79% seen once. Findings and limits, study-wide: Only blood underwent sampling, and tissue repertoires likely differ.

The CDR3 contains 13 residues. In regard to this clone: Its antigen is unknown.

The sequence came from a woman aged 40 to 50 in good health. Some clones in this sample may be carry-over from other donors' samples. V gene TRBV21-1 combines with J gene TRBJ1-3. TRBV21-1 is reported as a pseudogene. Specimen: PBMCs. The CDR3 spells CASRTFSGNTIYF. In nucleotides, the CDR3 is TGTGCCAGCAGAACTTTCTCTGGAAACACCATATATTTT.